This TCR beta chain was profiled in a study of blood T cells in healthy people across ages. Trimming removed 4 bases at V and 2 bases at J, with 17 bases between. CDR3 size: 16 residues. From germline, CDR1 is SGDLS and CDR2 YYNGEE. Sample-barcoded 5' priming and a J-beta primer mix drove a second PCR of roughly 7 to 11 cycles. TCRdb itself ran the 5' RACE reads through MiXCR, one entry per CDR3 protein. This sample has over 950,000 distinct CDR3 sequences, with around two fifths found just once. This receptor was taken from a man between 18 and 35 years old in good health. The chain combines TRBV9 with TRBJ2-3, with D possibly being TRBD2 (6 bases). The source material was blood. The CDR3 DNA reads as TGTGCCAGCAGCATCCCTAGGACGGGAGACACAGATACGCAGTATTTT. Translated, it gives CASSIPRTGDTDTQYF.